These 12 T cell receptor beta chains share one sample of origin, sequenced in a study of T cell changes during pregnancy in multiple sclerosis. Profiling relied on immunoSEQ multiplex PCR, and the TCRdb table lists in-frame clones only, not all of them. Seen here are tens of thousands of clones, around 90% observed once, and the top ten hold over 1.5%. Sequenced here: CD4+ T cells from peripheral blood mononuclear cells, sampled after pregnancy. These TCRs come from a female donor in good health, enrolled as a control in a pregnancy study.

Here the CDR3 reads CASSPVLARGRTEAFF. Written as DNA, the CDR3 is TGCGCCAGCAGCCCCGTTTTGGCCAGGGGGCGGACTGAAGCTTTCTTT. This chain uses TRBV4-1 with TRBJ1-1, with 8 positions matching TRBD1. V shed 4 bases, J shed 5 bases, and the junction held 12 bases outside the gene matches. CDR1 MGHRA and CDR2 YSYEKL come from the germline V gene. CDR3 length: 16 amino acids.

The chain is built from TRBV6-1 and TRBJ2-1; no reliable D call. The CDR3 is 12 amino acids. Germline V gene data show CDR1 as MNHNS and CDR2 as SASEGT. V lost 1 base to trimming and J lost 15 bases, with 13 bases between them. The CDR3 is CASSEGPSVPFF. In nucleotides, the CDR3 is TGTGCCAGCAGTGAAGGGCCCAGCGTTCCGTTCTTC.

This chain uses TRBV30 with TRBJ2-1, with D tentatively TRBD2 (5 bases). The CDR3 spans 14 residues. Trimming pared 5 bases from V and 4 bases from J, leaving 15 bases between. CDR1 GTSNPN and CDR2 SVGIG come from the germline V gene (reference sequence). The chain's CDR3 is CAWASWELYNEQFF. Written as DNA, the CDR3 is TGTGCCTGGGCATCTTGGGAGTTGTACAATGAGCAGTTCTTC.

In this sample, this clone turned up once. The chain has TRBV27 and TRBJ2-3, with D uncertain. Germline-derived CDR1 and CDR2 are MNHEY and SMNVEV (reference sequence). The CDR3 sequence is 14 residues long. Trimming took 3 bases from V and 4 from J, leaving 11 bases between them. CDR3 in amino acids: CASSLFVQSDTQYF. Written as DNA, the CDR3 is TGTGCCAGCAGTTTGTTTGTTCAGTCAGATACGCAGTATTTT.

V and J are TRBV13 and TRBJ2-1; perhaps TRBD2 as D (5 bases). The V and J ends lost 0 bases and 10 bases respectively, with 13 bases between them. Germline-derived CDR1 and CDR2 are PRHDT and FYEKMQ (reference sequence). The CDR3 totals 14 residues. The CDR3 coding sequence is TGTGCCAGCAGCTTAGGCAAACTAGTTTACGAGCAGTTCTTC. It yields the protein CASSLGKLVYEQFF.

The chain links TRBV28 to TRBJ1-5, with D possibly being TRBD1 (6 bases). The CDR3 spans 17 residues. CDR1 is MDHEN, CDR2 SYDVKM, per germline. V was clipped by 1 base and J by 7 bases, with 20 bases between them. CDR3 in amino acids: CASSLSGAAGLGQPQHF. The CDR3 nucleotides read TGTGCCAGCAGTTTATCAGGGGCAGCCGGGCTCGGGCAGCCCCAGCATTTT.

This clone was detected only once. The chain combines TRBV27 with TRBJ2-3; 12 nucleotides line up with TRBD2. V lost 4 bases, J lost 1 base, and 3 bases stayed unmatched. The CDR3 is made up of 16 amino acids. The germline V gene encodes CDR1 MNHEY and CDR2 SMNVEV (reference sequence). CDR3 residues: CASSWTSGTGTDTQYF. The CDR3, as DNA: TGTGCCAGCAGTTGGACTAGCGGGACGGGCACAGATACGCAGTATTTT.

The CDR3 is CASSRGTSNSPLHF. CDR3 nucleotide sequence: TGCGCCAGCAGCCGAGGAACGAGTAATTCACCCCTCCACTTT. The V gene is TRBV4-3, the J gene TRBJ1-6, with no clear D. Trimming removed 4 bases at V and 6 bases at J, with 10 bases between. Germline V CDR1 and CDR2: LGHNA, YSLEER. This CDR3 comprises 14 residues.

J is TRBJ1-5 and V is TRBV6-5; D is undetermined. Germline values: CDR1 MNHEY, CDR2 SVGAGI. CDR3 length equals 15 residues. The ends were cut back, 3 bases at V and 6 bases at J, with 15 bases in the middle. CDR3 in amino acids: CASSYSAGAGQPQHF. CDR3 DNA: TGTGCCAGCAGTTATTCGGCAGGCGCGGGTCAGCCCCAGCATTTT.

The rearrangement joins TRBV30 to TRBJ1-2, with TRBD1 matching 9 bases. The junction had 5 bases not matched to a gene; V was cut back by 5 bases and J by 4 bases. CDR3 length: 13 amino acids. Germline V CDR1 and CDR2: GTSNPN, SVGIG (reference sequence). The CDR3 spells CAWLSTGGYGYTF. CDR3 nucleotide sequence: TGTGCCTGGCTTTCGACAGGGGGCTATGGCTACACCTTC.

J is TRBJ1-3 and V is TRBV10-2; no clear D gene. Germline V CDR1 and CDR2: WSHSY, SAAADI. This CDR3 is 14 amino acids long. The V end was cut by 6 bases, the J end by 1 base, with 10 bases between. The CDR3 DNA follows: TGCGCCAGCAGGCTAGCAGGATCTGGAAACACCATATATTTT. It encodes CASRLAGSGNTIYF.

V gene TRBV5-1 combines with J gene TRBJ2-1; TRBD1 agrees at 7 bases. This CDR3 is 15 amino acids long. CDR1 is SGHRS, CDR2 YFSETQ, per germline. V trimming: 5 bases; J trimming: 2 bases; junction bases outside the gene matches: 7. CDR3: CASRQQGSPYNEQFF. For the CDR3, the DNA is TGCGCCAGCAGGCAACAGGGGAGCCCCTACAATGAGCAGTTCTTC.